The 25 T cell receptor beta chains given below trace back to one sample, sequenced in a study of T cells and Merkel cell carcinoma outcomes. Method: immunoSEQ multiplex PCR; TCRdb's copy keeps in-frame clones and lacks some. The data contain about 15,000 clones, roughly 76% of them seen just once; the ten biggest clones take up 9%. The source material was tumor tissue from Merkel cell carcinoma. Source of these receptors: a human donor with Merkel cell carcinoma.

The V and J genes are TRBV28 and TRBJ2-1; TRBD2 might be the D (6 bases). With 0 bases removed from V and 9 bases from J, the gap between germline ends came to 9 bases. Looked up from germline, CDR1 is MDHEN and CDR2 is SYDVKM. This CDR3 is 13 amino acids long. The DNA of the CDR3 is TGTGCCAGCAGTTTATGGGCTAGCGTTGAGCAGTTCTTC. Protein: CASSLWASVEQFF.

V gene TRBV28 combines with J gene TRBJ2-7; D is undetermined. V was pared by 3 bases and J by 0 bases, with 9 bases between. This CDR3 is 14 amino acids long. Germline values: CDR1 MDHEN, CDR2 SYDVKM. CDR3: CASSFGEPSYEQYF. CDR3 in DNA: TGTGCCAGCAGTTTCGGAGAGCCCTCCTACGAGCAGTACTTC.

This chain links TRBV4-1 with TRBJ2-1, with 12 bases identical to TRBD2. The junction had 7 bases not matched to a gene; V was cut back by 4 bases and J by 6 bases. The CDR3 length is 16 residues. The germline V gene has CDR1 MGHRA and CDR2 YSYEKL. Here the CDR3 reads CASSLSSGGVTNEQFF. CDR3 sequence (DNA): TGCGCCAGCAGCCTGTCTAGCGGGGGGGTCACCAATGAGCAGTTCTTC.

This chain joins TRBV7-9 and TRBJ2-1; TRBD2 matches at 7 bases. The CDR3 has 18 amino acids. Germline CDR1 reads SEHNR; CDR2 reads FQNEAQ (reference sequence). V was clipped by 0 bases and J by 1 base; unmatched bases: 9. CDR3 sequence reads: CASSLARVAGTSYNEQFF. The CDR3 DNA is TGTGCCAGCAGCTTAGCGCGGGTAGCGGGTACTTCCTACAATGAGCAGTTCTTC.

For the CDR3, the DNA is TGTGCCAGCAGCTTACCAGGGGGGACCTACGAGCAGTACTTC. This encodes CASSLPGGTYEQYF. The chain has TRBV11-2 and TRBJ2-7; a possible D gene is TRBD1 (7 bases). The V and J ends lost 2 bases and 2 bases respectively, with 10 bases between them. The length of the CDR3 is 14 residues. Germline V lookup: CDR1 SGHAT, CDR2 FQNNGV. Variable domain in full (rest from reference TRBV11-2 and TRBJ2-7): EAGVAQSPRYKIIEKRQSVAFWCNPISGHATLYWYQQILGQGPKLLIQFQNNGVVDDSQLPKDRFSAERLKGVDSTLKIQPAKLEDSAVYLCASSLPGGTYEQYFGPGTRLTVT.

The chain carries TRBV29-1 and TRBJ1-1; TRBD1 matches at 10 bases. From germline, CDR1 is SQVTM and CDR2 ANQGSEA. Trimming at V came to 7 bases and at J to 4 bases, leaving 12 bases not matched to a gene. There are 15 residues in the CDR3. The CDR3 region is CSAATGGGVGTEAFF. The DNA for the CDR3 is TGCAGCGCAGCGACAGGGGGCGGAGTAGGCACTGAAGCTTTCTTT.

The CDR3: CASSFGAGVLYNEQFF. The CDR3 nucleotides are TGCGCCAGCAGCTTCGGAGCGGGAGTCCTTTACAATGAGCAGTTCTTC. The V call is TRBV5-1, the J call TRBJ2-1, with 8 bases fitting TRBD2. CDR3 length equals 16 residues. CDR1 and CDR2 (germline): SGHRS, YFSETQ. The V gene end was trimmed by 2 bases and the J gene end by 4 bases; junction bases not matched to a gene: 8.

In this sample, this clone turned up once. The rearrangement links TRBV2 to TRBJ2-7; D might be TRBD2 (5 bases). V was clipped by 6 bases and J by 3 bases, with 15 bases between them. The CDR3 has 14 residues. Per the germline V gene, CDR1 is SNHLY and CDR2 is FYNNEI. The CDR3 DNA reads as TGTGCCAGCAGCTCGGACGGGAATTTCTACGAGCAGTACTTC. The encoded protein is CASSSDGNFYEQYF.

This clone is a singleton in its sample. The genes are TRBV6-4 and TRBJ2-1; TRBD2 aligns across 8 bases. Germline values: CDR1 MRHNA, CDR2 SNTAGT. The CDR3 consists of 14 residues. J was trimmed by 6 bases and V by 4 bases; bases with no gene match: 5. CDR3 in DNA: TGTGCCAGCAGTGTGGACGGGAGGGCCAATGAGCAGTTCTTC. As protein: CASSVDGRANEQFF.

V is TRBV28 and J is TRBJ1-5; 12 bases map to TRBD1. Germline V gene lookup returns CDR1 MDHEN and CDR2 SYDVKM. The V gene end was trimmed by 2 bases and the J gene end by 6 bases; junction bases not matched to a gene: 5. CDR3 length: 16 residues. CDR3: CASSLGTGGEFQPQHF. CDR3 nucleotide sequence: TGTGCCAGCAGTTTAGGGACAGGGGGCGAATTTCAGCCCCAGCATTTT. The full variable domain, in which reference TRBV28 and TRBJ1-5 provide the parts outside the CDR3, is DVKVTQSSRYLVKRTGEKVFLECVQDMDHENMFWYRQDPGLGLRLIYFSYDVKMKEKGDIPEGYSVSREKKERFSLILESASTNQTSMYLCASSLGTGGEFQPQHFGDGTRLSIL.

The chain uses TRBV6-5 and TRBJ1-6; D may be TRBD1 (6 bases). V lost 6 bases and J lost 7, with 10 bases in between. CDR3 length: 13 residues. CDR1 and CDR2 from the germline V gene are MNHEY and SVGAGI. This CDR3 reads CASRQGNNSPLHF. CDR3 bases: TGTGCCAGCAGACAGGGAAACAATTCACCCCTCCACTTT.

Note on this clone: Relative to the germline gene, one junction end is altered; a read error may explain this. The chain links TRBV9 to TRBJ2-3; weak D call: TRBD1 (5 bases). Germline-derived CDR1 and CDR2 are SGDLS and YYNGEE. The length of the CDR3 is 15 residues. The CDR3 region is CASSPPGHNTDTQYF. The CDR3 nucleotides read TGTGCCAGCAGCCCCCCTGGACATAACACAGATACGCAATATTTT. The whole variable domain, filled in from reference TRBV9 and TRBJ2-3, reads DSGVTQTPKHLITATGQRVTLRCSPRSGDLSVYWYQQSLDQGLQFLIQYYNGEERAKGNILERFSAQQFPDLHSELNLSSLELGDSALYFCASSPPGHNTDTQYFGPGTRLTVL.

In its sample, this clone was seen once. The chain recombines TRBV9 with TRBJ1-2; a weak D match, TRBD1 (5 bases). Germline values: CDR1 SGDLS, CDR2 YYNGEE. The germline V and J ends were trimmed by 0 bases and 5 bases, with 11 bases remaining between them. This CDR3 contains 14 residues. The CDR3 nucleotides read TGTGCCAGCAGCGTAGGCAGGGAAAGTTATGGCTACACCTTC. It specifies CASSVGRESYGYTF.

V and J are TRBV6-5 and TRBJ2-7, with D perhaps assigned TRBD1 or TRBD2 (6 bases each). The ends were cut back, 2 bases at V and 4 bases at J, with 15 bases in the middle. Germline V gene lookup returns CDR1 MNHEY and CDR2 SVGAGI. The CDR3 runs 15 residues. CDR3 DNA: TGTGCCAGCAGTTACCCCGGTAGGGGGGAATACGAGCAGTACTTC. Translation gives CASSYPGRGEYEQYF.

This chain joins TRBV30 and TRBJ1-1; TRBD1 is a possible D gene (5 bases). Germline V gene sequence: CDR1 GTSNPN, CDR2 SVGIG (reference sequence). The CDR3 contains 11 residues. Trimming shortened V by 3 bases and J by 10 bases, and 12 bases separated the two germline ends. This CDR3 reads CAWRDDSGAFF. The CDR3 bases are TGTGCCTGGAGAGACGACAGTGGAGCTTTCTTT.

The CDR3: CASSLAAENSPLHF. CDR3 DNA: TGTGCCAGCAGTTTAGCGGCAGAAAATTCACCCCTCCACTTT. V is TRBV28 and J is TRBJ1-6; D gene uncertain. Trimming shortened V by 2 bases and J by 7 bases, and 9 bases separated the two germline ends. The CDR3 loop spans 14 amino acids. The V gene's germline CDR1 is MDHEN and CDR2 SYDVKM.

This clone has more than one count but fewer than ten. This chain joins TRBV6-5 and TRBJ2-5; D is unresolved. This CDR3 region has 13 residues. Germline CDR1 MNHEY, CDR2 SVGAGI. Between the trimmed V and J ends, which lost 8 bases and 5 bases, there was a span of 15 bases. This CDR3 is CASQQEDGETQYF. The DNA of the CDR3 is TGTGCCAGCCAACAAGAGGATGGGGAGACCCAGTACTTC.

The CDR3 is CASRLPDRYGYTF. The CDR3 DNA sequence: TGTGCCAGCAGACTCCCAGATAGGTATGGCTACACCTTC. This sequence joins TRBV28 and TRBJ1-2; D unclear. With 6 bases removed from V and 5 bases from J, the gap between germline ends came to 13 bases. Germline lookup yields CDR1 MDHEN and CDR2 SYDVKM. The CDR3 loop spans 13 amino acids.

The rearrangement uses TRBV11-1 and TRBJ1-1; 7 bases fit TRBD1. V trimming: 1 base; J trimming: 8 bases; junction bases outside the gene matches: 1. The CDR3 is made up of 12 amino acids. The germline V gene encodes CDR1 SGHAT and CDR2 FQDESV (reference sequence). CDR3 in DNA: TGTGCCAGCAGCTTAGAGACAGGGGAAGCTTTCTTT. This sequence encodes CASSLETGEAFF.

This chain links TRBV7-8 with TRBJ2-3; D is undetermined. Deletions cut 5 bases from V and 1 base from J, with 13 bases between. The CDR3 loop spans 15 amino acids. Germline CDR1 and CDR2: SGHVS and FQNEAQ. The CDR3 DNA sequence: TGTGCCAGCAGCCCCGGGCAGCCCCGCACAGATACGCAGTATTTT. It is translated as CASSPGQPRTDTQYF.

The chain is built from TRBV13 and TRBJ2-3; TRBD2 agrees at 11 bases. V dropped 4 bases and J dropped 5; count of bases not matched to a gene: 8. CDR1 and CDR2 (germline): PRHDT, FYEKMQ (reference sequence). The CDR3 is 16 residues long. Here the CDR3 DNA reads TGTGCCAGCAGCTCCCCACTAGCGGGAGTTGGAGATACGCAGTATTTT. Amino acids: CASSSPLAGVGDTQYF.

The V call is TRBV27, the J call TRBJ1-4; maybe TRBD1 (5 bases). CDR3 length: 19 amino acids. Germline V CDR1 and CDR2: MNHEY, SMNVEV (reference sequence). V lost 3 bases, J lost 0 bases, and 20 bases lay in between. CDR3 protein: CASSFRVRDGIATNEKLFF. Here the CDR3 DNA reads TGTGCCAGCAGTTTTAGGGTGCGGGACGGAATAGCAACTAATGAAAAACTGTTTTTT.

CDR3 region: CSVLLAGVPDTQYF. CDR3 in DNA: TGCAGCGTCCTGCTAGCGGGAGTTCCAGATACGCAGTATTTT. V usage is TRBV29-1 and J usage is TRBJ2-3, with 10 bases that match TRBD2. The V gene's germline CDR1 is SQVTM and CDR2 ANQGSEA. The V segment lost 6 bases and the J segment 4 bases; nucleotides outside the gene matches: 7. The CDR3 spans 14 residues.

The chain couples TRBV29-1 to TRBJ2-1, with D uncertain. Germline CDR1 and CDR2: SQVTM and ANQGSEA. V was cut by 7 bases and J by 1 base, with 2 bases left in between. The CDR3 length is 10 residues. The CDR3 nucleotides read TGCAGCGGTTCCTACAATGAGCAGTTCTTC. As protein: CSGSYNEQFF.

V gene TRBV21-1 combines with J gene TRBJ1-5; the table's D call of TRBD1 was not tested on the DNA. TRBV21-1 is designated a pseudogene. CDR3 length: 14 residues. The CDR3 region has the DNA TGTGCCAGCGGCACAGGGGATAGCAATCAGCCCCAGCATTTT. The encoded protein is CASGTGDSNQPQHF.